Below, one TCR beta chain is given with its context. Antigen unknown. Trimming cost V 3 bases and J 1 base, with 15 bases left between them. The CDR3 sequence is 16 residues long. Germline-derived CDR1 and CDR2 are KGHSH and LQKENI. The data stem from a study of graft-versus-host responses after intestinal transplantation. Study-level information: Anti-thymocyte globulin served as induction for all recipients, who then took tacrolimus and steroids for around 3 years.

The protocol was immunoSEQ multiplex PCR, while the TCRdb copy is restricted to in-frame clones and leaves out a portion. The sample has 85,000 to 90,000 clones; 90% are singletons. Study-wide findings and caveats: The presence of high graft-versus-host to host-versus-graft clonal ratios in allografts characterized patients with graft-donor T cell macrochimerism. Ileal or blood samples showed some GvH clones first, and such clones were also found in recipient marrow. Declines in HvG clones occurring early post-transplant were associated with peak circulating GvH clone levels.

This chain uses TRBV18 with TRBJ1-1; D unresolved. The TCR was taken from a human donor who received an intestinal transplant. The source was unstimulated CD4+ T cells sorted from spleen or lymph node cells, collected before intestinal transplant. The DNA of the CDR3 is TGTGCCAGCTCACCCACGCTGGGTCCGGGGAACACTGAAGCTTTCTTT. Residues: CASSPTLGPGNTEAFF.